This is a list of T cell receptor beta chains from one sample in a study of technical replicates of blood from a handful of donors. The repertoire was sequenced with immunoSEQ multiplex PCR; TCRdb's copy has only in-frame clones and lacks some. Of around 72,000 clones listed, 92% are singletons. The sequenced material came from T cells isolated from PBMCs. The receptor source for this set is a human donor in good health. The CDR3 runs from the conserved cysteine through the conserved F or W. D genes are given only for firm matches. Rows may omit the clone size; those that give it use once, few, many or a size class.

d_gene: .; v_gene: TRBV5-6; abundance: .; len: 15; j_gene: TRBJ1-1; CDR3aa: CASSLKDRDSPNTPF; CDR3nt: TGTGCCAGCAGCTTGAAGGACCGGGACTCTCCCAATACCCCTTTT
d_gene: .; v_gene: TRBV4-3; abundance: .; len: 15; j_gene: TRBJ2-1; CDR3aa: CASSQGLSSYNEQFF; CDR3nt: TGCGCCAGCAGCCAAGGACTAAGCTCCTACAATGAGCAGTTCTTC
d_gene: .; v_gene: TRBV7-9; abundance: .; len: 14; j_gene: TRBJ2-3; CDR3aa: CASSWGGGTDTQYF; CDR3nt: TGTGCCAGCAGCTGGGGCGGGGGCACAGATACGCAGTATTTT
d_gene: TRBD1; v_gene: TRBV9; abundance: .; len: 17; j_gene: TRBJ2-1; CDR3aa: CASSPPGGTGIYNEQFF; CDR3nt: TGTGCCAGCAGCCCCCCTGGAGGGACAGGAATTTACAATGAGCAGTTCTTC
d_gene: .; v_gene: TRBV27; abundance: .; len: 13; j_gene: TRBJ1-5; CDR3aa: CASSLQGNQPQHF; CDR3nt: TGTGCCAGCAGTTTACAGGGGAATCAGCCCCAGCATTTT
d_gene: .; v_gene: TRBV25-1; abundance: .; len: 16; j_gene: TRBJ1-3; CDR3aa: CASSESAQGKGNTIYF; CDR3nt: TGTGCCAGCAGTGAATCCGCCCAGGGGAAAGGAAACACCATATATTTT
d_gene: TRBD1; v_gene: TRBV2; abundance: .; len: 13; j_gene: TRBJ1-4; CDR3aa: CAGGGGQGVKLFF; CDR3nt: TGTGCCGGGGGCGGGGGACAGGGCGTAAAACTGTTTTTT
d_gene: .; v_gene: TRBV6-1; abundance: .; len: 14; j_gene: TRBJ2-7; CDR3aa: CASNPAPGSYEQYF; CDR3nt: TGTGCCAGCAACCCAGCTCCAGGCTCCTACGAGCAGTACTTC
d_gene: TRBD2; v_gene: TRBV7-3; abundance: .; len: 14; j_gene: TRBJ2-3; CDR3aa: CASKTSGSRDTQYF; CDR3nt: TGTGCCAGCAAAACTAGCGGGAGTAGGGATACGCAGTATTTT
d_gene: .; v_gene: TRBV6-6; abundance: .; len: 12; j_gene: TRBJ1-5; CDR3aa: CASRPQWQPQHF; CDR3nt: TGTGCCAGCAGACCCCAGTGGCAGCCCCAGCATTTT
d_gene: TRBD1; v_gene: TRBV5-6; abundance: few; len: 12; j_gene: TRBJ1-1; CDR3aa: CASSYTTGSAFF; CDR3nt: TGTGCCAGCAGCTATACGACAGGGTCGGCTTTCTTT
d_gene: .; v_gene: TRBV6-1; abundance: .; len: 13; j_gene: TRBJ2-4; CDR3aa: CASGTIAKNIQYF; CDR3nt: TGTGCCAGCGGCACGATAGCCAAAAACATTCAGTACTTC
d_gene: TRBD2; v_gene: TRBV7-6; abundance: .; len: 15; j_gene: TRBJ2-3; CDR3aa: CASSLVSGSTDTQYF; CDR3nt: TGTGCCAGCAGCTTAGTCAGCGGGAGTACAGATACGCAGTATTTT
d_gene: .; v_gene: TRBV6-4; abundance: once; len: 17; j_gene: TRBJ2-2; CDR3aa: CASSATVTEGNTGELFF; CDR3nt: TGTGCCAGCAGTGCCACAGTAACTGAGGGGAACACCGGGGAGCTGTTTTTT
d_gene: .; v_gene: TRBV27; abundance: .; len: 13; j_gene: TRBJ1-1; CDR3aa: CASSLVGGDEAFF; CDR3nt: TGTGCCAGCAGTTTAGTTGGAGGGGACGAAGCTTTCTTT
d_gene: TRBD2; v_gene: TRBV7-3; abundance: .; len: 15; j_gene: TRBJ2-2; CDR3aa: CASSLLAGDTGELFF; CDR3nt: TGTGCCAGCAGCTTATTAGCGGGAGACACCGGGGAGCTGTTTTTT
d_gene: .; v_gene: TRBV7-2; abundance: .; len: 15; j_gene: TRBJ2-1; CDR3aa: CASSLLPGSNNEQFF; CDR3nt: TGTGCCAGCAGCTTATTACCGGGATCGAACAATGAGCAGTTCTTC
d_gene: .; v_gene: TRBV7-3; abundance: .; len: 16; j_gene: TRBJ2-3; CDR3aa: CASSLTPAGGTDTQYF; CDR3nt: TGTGCCAGCAGCTTAACTCCGGCGGGCGGGACAGATACGCAGTATTTT
d_gene: .; v_gene: TRBV19; abundance: once; len: 14; j_gene: TRBJ1-2; CDR3aa: CASSGGGVQDGYTF; CDR3nt: TGTGCCAGTAGTGGGGGGGGCGTGCAGGATGGCTACACCTTC
d_gene: .; v_gene: TRBV7-3; abundance: .; len: 12; j_gene: TRBJ2-3; CDR3aa: CASSPNTDTQYF; CDR3nt: TGTGCCAGCAGCCCCAACACAGATACGCAGTATTTT
d_gene: TRBD1; v_gene: TRBV2; abundance: .; len: 14; j_gene: TRBJ2-3; CDR3aa: CASTLGQGTDTQYF; CDR3nt: TGTGCCAGCACCCTAGGACAGGGAACAGATACGCAGTATTTT
d_gene: .; v_gene: TRBV29-1; abundance: once; len: 13; j_gene: TRBJ1-1; CDR3aa: CSVGMTASPEAFF; CDR3nt: TGCAGCGTGGGGATGACAGCCTCCCCTGAAGCTTTCTTT
d_gene: TRBD2; v_gene: TRBV6-6; abundance: .; len: 15; j_gene: TRBJ2-2; CDR3aa: CASSWTSGSSGELFF; CDR3nt: TGTGCCAGCAGTTGGACTAGCGGGAGTTCCGGGGAGCTGTTTTTT
d_gene: TRBD1; v_gene: TRBV25-1; abundance: .; len: 14; j_gene: TRBJ2-7; CDR3aa: CASSEPGQGAEQYF; CDR3nt: TGTGCCAGCAGTGAACCGGGACAGGGTGCCGAGCAGTACTTC
d_gene: TRBD1; v_gene: TRBV6-5; abundance: .; len: 14; j_gene: TRBJ2-5; CDR3aa: CASSPGQGYETQYF; CDR3nt: TGTGCCAGCAGTCCGGGACAGGGTTACGAGACCCAGTACTTC
d_gene: TRBD1; v_gene: TRBV7-8; abundance: .; len: 14; j_gene: TRBJ1-1; CDR3aa: CASRKEVSGQVAFF; CDR3nt: TGTGCCAGCAGAAAAGAGGTCTCGGGACAGGTGGCTTTCTTT
d_gene: .; v_gene: TRBV30; abundance: .; len: 13; j_gene: TRBJ2-1; CDR3aa: CAWSVNRDNEQFF; CDR3nt: TGTGCCTGGAGTGTAAACCGCGACAATGAGCAGTTCTTC
d_gene: .; v_gene: TRBV5-6; abundance: .; len: 15; j_gene: TRBJ1-1; CDR3aa: CASSLTDRPNTEAFF; CDR3nt: TGTGCCAGCAGCTTAACCGACAGGCCCAACACTGAAGCTTTCTTT
d_gene: .; v_gene: TRBV13; abundance: .; len: 15; j_gene: TRBJ1-2; CDR3aa: CASLRGGTPRYGYTF; CDR3nt: TGTGCCAGCCTTAGGGGAGGGACCCCTCGGTATGGCTACACCTTC
d_gene: .; v_gene: TRBV4-1; abundance: .; len: 14; j_gene: TRBJ2-7; CDR3aa: CASSQEGLSYEQYF; CDR3nt: TGCGCCAGCAGCCAAGAGGGACTTTCCTACGAGCAGTACTTC
d_gene: .; v_gene: TRBV5-6; abundance: .; len: 16; j_gene: TRBJ2-7; CDR3aa: CASSLWGLAGSYEQYF; CDR3nt: TGTGCCAGCAGCCTTTGGGGCCTCGCCGGTTCCTACGAGCAGTACTTC
d_gene: TRBD1; v_gene: TRBV11-2; abundance: .; len: 13; j_gene: TRBJ2-7; CDR3aa: CASSWDRENEQYF; CDR3nt: TGTGCCAGCAGCTGGGACAGGGAAAACGAGCAGTACTTC
d_gene: .; v_gene: TRBV30; abundance: .; len: 12; j_gene: TRBJ1-3; CDR3aa: CAWGTYGNTIYF; CDR3nt: TGTGCCTGGGGGACATATGGAAACACCATATATTTT
d_gene: .; v_gene: TRBV19; abundance: .; len: 14; j_gene: TRBJ1-1; CDR3aa: CASSIYRKNTEAFF; CDR3nt: TGTGCCAGTAGTATATACAGGAAGAACACTGAAGCTTTCTTT
d_gene: TRBD1; v_gene: TRBV9; abundance: .; len: 16; j_gene: TRBJ2-7; CDR3aa: CASSPRVRDSTYEQYF; CDR3nt: TGTGCCAGCAGCCCAAGGGTGAGGGACAGCACCTACGAGCAGTACTTC
d_gene: .; v_gene: TRBV6-5; abundance: .; len: 13; j_gene: TRBJ1-2; CDR3aa: CASSPRQHNGYTF; CDR3nt: TGTGCCAGCAGTCCTAGACAGCATAACGGCTACACCTTC
d_gene: .; v_gene: TRBV19; abundance: .; len: 13; j_gene: TRBJ1-2; CDR3aa: CASSIRDTYGYTF; CDR3nt: TGTGCCAGTAGTATCCGGGACACCTATGGCTACACCTTC
d_gene: .; v_gene: TRBV6-1; abundance: .; len: 13; j_gene: TRBJ1-1; CDR3aa: CASSVEGNTEAFF; CDR3nt: TGTGCCAGCAGTGTAGAGGGGAACACTGAAGCTTTCTTT
d_gene: .; v_gene: TRBV5-4; abundance: .; len: 14; j_gene: TRBJ2-5; CDR3aa: CASTPQGIEETQYF; CDR3nt: TGTGCCAGCACTCCCCAGGGAATCGAAGAGACCCAGTACTTC
d_gene: .; v_gene: TRBV19; abundance: .; len: 18; j_gene: TRBJ1-5; CDR3aa: CASSARPRRGNINQPQHF; CDR3nt: TGTGCCAGTAGTGCCCGCCCCCGACGAGGGAACATCAATCAGCCCCAGCATTTT
d_gene: TRBD2; v_gene: TRBV7-3; abundance: .; len: 17; j_gene: TRBJ2-2; CDR3aa: CASSLEISGSYTGELFF; CDR3nt: TGTGCCAGCAGCTTGGAGATTAGCGGGAGCTACACCGGGGAGCTGTTTTTT
d_gene: .; v_gene: TRBV6-5; abundance: .; len: 13; j_gene: TRBJ2-7; CDR3aa: CASSKAGTGEQYF; CDR3nt: TGTGCCAGCTCGAAGGCGGGAACGGGCGAGCAGTACTTC
d_gene: .; v_gene: TRBV5-1; abundance: .; len: 14; j_gene: TRBJ1-3; CDR3aa: CASSLELSGNTIYF; CDR3nt: TGCGCCAGCAGCTTGGAACTCTCTGGAAACACCATATATTTT
d_gene: TRBD1; v_gene: TRBV19; abundance: .; len: 14; j_gene: TRBJ2-7; CDR3aa: CASSMAQGAYEQYF; CDR3nt: TGTGCCAGTAGTATGGCACAGGGGGCCTACGAGCAGTACTTC
d_gene: .; v_gene: TRBV7-9; abundance: once; len: 17; j_gene: TRBJ2-1; CDR3aa: CASSQSQGRGTYNEQFF; CDR3nt: TGTGCCAGCAGCCAAAGTCAAGGCCGCGGAACCTACAATGAGCAGTTCTTC
d_gene: TRBD2; v_gene: TRBV2; abundance: once; len: 14; j_gene: TRBJ2-5; CDR3aa: CASSPGLAEETQYF; CDR3nt: TGTGCCAGCAGTCCGGGACTAGCCGAAGAGACCCAGTACTTC
d_gene: TRBD2; v_gene: TRBV30; abundance: once; len: 15; j_gene: TRBJ2-7; CDR3aa: CAWNVGLAESYEQYF; CDR3nt: TGTGCCTGGAACGTAGGACTAGCGGAATCCTACGAGCAGTACTTC
d_gene: TRBD1; v_gene: TRBV7-8; abundance: .; len: 16; j_gene: TRBJ1-1; CDR3aa: CASSLEGTGVYTEAFF; CDR3nt: TGTGCCAGCAGCTTAGAGGGGACAGGGGTCTACACTGAAGCTTTCTTT
d_gene: .; v_gene: TRBV19; abundance: .; len: 15; j_gene: TRBJ1-5; CDR3aa: CASSTLGGGDQPQHF; CDR3nt: TGTGCCAGTAGTACCCTTGGGGGGGGCGACCAGCCCCAGCATTTT
d_gene: .; v_gene: TRBV7-8; abundance: .; len: 14; j_gene: TRBJ1-2; CDR3aa: CASSLDSANYGYTF; CDR3nt: TGTGCCAGCAGCTTGGACAGTGCTAACTATGGCTACACCTTC
d_gene: TRBD1; v_gene: TRBV27; abundance: once; len: 15; j_gene: TRBJ1-5; CDR3aa: CASILPDRVLQPQHF; CDR3nt: TGTGCCAGCATATTGCCTGACAGGGTCCTTCAGCCCCAGCATTTT
d_gene: TRBD1; v_gene: TRBV10-3; abundance: .; len: 14; j_gene: TRBJ1-5; CDR3aa: CAIRPGQGDQPQHF; CDR3nt: TGTGCCATCAGACCCGGACAGGGGGATCAGCCCCAGCATTTT
d_gene: .; v_gene: TRBV10-2; abundance: .; len: 13; j_gene: TRBJ2-7; CDR3aa: CASSRGLTREQYF; CDR3nt: TGCGCCAGCAGTAGAGGACTCACTCGCGAGCAGTACTTC
d_gene: .; v_gene: TRBV4-2; abundance: .; len: 13; j_gene: TRBJ2-3; CDR3aa: CASSQNGADTQYF; CDR3nt: TGTGCCAGCAGCCAAAATGGAGCGGATACGCAGTATTTT
d_gene: .; v_gene: TRBV25-1; abundance: .; len: 15; j_gene: TRBJ2-2; CDR3aa: CASSEDREVTGELFF; CDR3nt: TGTGCCAGCAGTGAAGACAGGGAGGTAACCGGGGAGCTGTTTTTT
d_gene: .; v_gene: TRBV27; abundance: .; len: 14; j_gene: TRBJ1-4; CDR3aa: CASSLRSYNEKLFF; CDR3nt: TGTGCCAGCAGTTTGCGGTCTTATAATGAAAAACTGTTTTTT
d_gene: TRBD1; v_gene: TRBV19; abundance: .; len: 14; j_gene: TRBJ2-7; CDR3aa: CASSGRDRVNEQYF; CDR3nt: TGTGCCAGTAGTGGCAGGGACAGGGTCAACGAGCAGTACTTC
d_gene: .; v_gene: TRBV7-3; abundance: .; len: 13; j_gene: TRBJ2-2; CDR3aa: CASRSRQTGELFF; CDR3nt: TGTGCCAGCAGGTCTAGACAGACCGGGGAGCTGTTTTTT
d_gene: TRBD2; v_gene: TRBV27; abundance: .; len: 14; j_gene: TRBJ2-7; CDR3aa: CASSFTGGPYEQYF; CDR3nt: TGTGCCAGCAGTTTTACGGGAGGGCCCTACGAGCAGTACTTC